This entry concerns a single T cell receptor (beta chain). Sequencing was performed with immunoSEQ multiplex PCR; in TCRdb, only in-frame clones are kept and a portion is missing. The sample lists some 76,000 clones; about 89% were seen once. This entry comes from a study of blood T cell repertoires in COVID-19. Germline values: CDR1 SGHTA, CDR2 FQGTGA. This CDR3 comprises 17 residues. With V trimmed by 5 bases and J by 5 bases, 8 bases remained unmatched. The sequenced material came from peripheral blood. The chain employs TRBV7-3 and TRBJ2-5, with 16 bases fitting TRBD2. The sequence was collected from a man aged 55 to 70 with acute or convalescent COVID-19. In DNA, the CDR3 is TGTGCCAGCAGCCCCAAGGGACTAGCGGGAGGGGGGGAGACCCAGTACTTC. Amino acid sequence: CASSPKGLAGGGETQYF.